The T cell receptor beta chain under discussion was sequenced for a study of blood T cell repertoires in COVID-19. At the level of the study: Sources were T cells, B-cell-depleted T cells, or PBMCs; the material itself was cDNA or gDNA.

Deletions cut 1 base from V and 4 bases from J, with 13 bases between. The CDR3 is 15 residues long. Looked up from germline, CDR1 is SGHVS and CDR2 is FQNEAQ. Original processing notes: Scientists estimated how many nucleated cells there were by amplifying reference gene primers. Produced via immunoSEQ multiplex PCR; TCRdb's table is partial and in-frame only. V, J and clone size were drawn from that table, and D and trimming were deduced from the DNA. The data hold about 260,000 clones, with about nine tenths observed a single time. This TCR was recovered from a man aged 35-49 years who had recovered from COVID-19. The sample taken for sequencing was peripheral blood. The chain carries TRBV7-8 and TRBJ1-2, with D possibly being TRBD1 (6 bases). DNA for the CDR3: TGTGCCAGCAGCTTAGATAGGACAGTGCCCTATGGCTACACCTTC. Protein sequence: CASSLDRTVPYGYTF. The entire variable domain, with the rest obtained from reference TRBV7-8 and TRBJ1-2, is as follows: GAGVSQSPRYKVAKRGQDVALRCDPISGHVSLFWYQQALGQGPEFLTYFQNEAQLDKSGLPSDRFFAERPEGSVSTLKIQRTQQEDSAVYLCASSLDRTVPYGYTFGSGTRLTVV.